Below are 23 T cell receptor beta chains sequenced from a single sample in a study of breast tumors, draining lymph nodes, adjacent tissues. Breast cancer patients provided tissue from their axillary draining lymph nodes. TCRdb reanalysed the multiplex PCR reads using MiXCR and keeps one entry per CDR3 protein. The sample carries about 220,000 distinct CDR3 sequences, less than 45% recorded once. The sequenced sample consisted of axillary lymph node tissue. These receptors were taken from a female donor with breast cancer. Some clones in this sample may be carry-over from other donors' samples.

The sample holds a few counts of this clonotype. The gene calls are TRBV19 and TRBJ1-1; D is perhaps TRBD1 (5 bases). V lost 0 bases and J 4 bases, leaving 6 bases between the germline ends. CDR1 is LNHDA and CDR2 is SQIVND in the germline V gene (reference sequence). This CDR3 has 13 amino acids. The CDR3 DNA reads as TGTGCCAGTAGTATAGACAGGGTCACTGAAGCTTTCTTT. Its protein is CASSIDRVTEAFF.

Notes on this clonotype: At one end the junction does not follow the germline gene, possibly because of a read error. The rearrangement links TRBV6-5 to TRBJ1-2; D remains unclear. CDR1 MNHEY and CDR2 SVGAGI come from the germline V gene. The CDR3 length is 15 residues. The chain's CDR3 is CASSHSNTDPAGYTF. For the CDR3, the DNA is TGTGCCAGCAGTCACTCGAATACAGACCCCGCTGGCTACACCTTC.

This clonotype has at least ten counts. This CDR3 reads CASSLGQGGQPQHF. For the CDR3, the DNA is TGTGCCAGCAGCCTTGGACAGGGAGGTCAGCCCCAGCATTTT. The gene calls are TRBV2 and TRBJ1-5; 8 positions agree with TRBD1. Germline V lookup: CDR1 SNHLY, CDR2 FYNNEI. This CDR3 is built from 14 residues. J gave up 6 bases and V 6 bases, and 7 bases lay outside the gene matches. The full variable domain, rest sourced from reference TRBV2 and TRBJ1-5, is EPEVTQTPSHQVTQMGQEVILRCVPISNHLYFYWYRQILGQKVEFLVSFYNNEISEKSEIFDDQFSVERPDGSNFTLKIRSTKLEDSAMYFCASSLGQGGQPQHFGDGTRLSIL.

This clonotype was found many times. The chain has TRBV7-9 and TRBJ2-2, with D unresolved. The CDR3 is made up of 16 amino acids. Germline CDR1 SEHNR, CDR2 FQNEAQ (reference sequence). V gave up 2 bases and J gave up 2 bases, with 12 bases separating them. CDR3 DNA: TGTGCCAGCAGCTTAAGGCTTTCGTTAAACACCGGGGAGCTGTTTTTT. It translates to CASSLRLSLNTGELFF.

This clonotype showed up many times. The CDR3 here is CASSGKRGPTDTQYF. The CDR3 DNA follows: TGTGCCAGCAGCGGTAAGCGGGGGCCAACAGATACGCAGTATTTT. The chain is built from TRBV7-2 and TRBJ2-3, with 8 bases fitting TRBD2. Losses at the gene ends were 5 bases for V and 3 bases for J; bases not matched to a gene: 7. The V gene's germline CDR1 is SGHTA and CDR2 FQGNSA. This CDR3 is built from 15 residues.

In its sample, this clonotype was seen once. The rearrangement links TRBV7-9 to TRBJ2-3, with TRBD2 matching 7 bases. Germline V gene data show CDR1 as SEHNR and CDR2 as FQNEAQ (reference sequence). The CDR3 covers 17 residues. V lost 6 bases to trimming and J lost 2 bases; unmatched junction nucleotides: 14. CDR3 loop: CASRGEGIRKNTDTQYF. CDR3 nucleotide sequence: TGTGCCAGCAGGGGGGAGGGTATCAGGAAGAACACAGATACGCAGTATTTT. Looking up the rest from reference TRBV7-9 and TRBJ2-3 gives the full variable domain: DTGVSQNPRHKITKRGQNVTFRCDPISEHNRLYWYRQTLGQGPEFLTYFQNEAQLEKSRLLSDRFSAERPKGSFSTLEIQRTEQGDSAMYLCASRGEGIRKNTDTQYFGPGTRLTVL.

Notes on this clonotype: A much more abundant neighbour one base away suggests this may be a read error. V is TRBV5-5 and J is TRBJ2-7; D may match TRBD1 or TRBD2 (6 bases each). The CDR3 is 14 residues long. From germline, CDR1 is SGHKS and CDR2 YYEKEE (reference sequence). The CDR3 DNA sequence: TGTGCCGGCAGCGCAGGAGGGGGAATCTACGAGCAGTACTTC. Protein product: CAGSAGGGIYEQYF.

This clonotype was seen many times. This rearrangement joins TRBV4-1 to TRBJ2-3; D tentatively reads TRBD1 or TRBD2 (6 bases each). Trimming took 5 bases from V and 1 from J, leaving 13 bases between them. CDR3 length: 15 amino acids. In germline, CDR1 is MGHRA, CDR2 YSYEKL. CDR3 bases: TGCGCCAGCAGCAAAGGAGGGGGAGGCACAGATACGCAGTATTTT. It codes for CASSKGGGGTDTQYF.

This clonotype was seen a handful of times. The chain joins TRBV19 to TRBJ1-1; D is unresolved. Germline lookup yields CDR1 LNHDA and CDR2 SQIVND (reference sequence). The CDR3 extends over 12 amino acids. V lost 7 bases to trimming and J lost 1 base, with 7 bases between them. CDR3 bases: TGTGCCAGTACTCGGTCGAACACTGAAGCTTTCTTT. It encodes CASTRSNTEAFF.

The rearrangement joins TRBV7-8 to TRBJ2-1; TRBD1 is a possible D gene (5 bases). Trimming shortened V by 1 base and J by 6 bases, and 19 bases separated the two germline ends. CDR1 and CDR2 from the germline V gene are SGHVS and FQNEAQ. CDR3 length equals 17 residues. The CDR3 loop is CASSLVFQERGGNEQFF. CDR3 DNA sequence: TGTGCCAGCAGCTTAGTTTTCCAGGAAAGGGGTGGCAATGAGCAGTTCTTC.

The gene calls are TRBV7-2 and TRBJ2-1; D is unresolved. Trimming stripped 7 bases from V and 5 bases from J, with 12 bases between. This CDR3 comprises 13 residues. Germline CDR1 reads SGHTA; CDR2 reads FQGNSA. The CDR3 region is CASNFGLHNEQFF. The CDR3 DNA follows: TGTGCCAGCAACTTTGGCCTCCACAATGAGCAGTTCTTC.

This rearrangement joins TRBV7-8 to TRBJ2-7, with 8 bases identical to TRBD1. J lost 4 bases, V lost 3 bases, and 8 bases had no gene match. There are 15 residues in the CDR3. CDR1 is SGHVS, CDR2 FQNEAQ, per germline. This CDR3 is CASSFNRGSRYEQYF. The CDR3 DNA is TGTGCCAGCAGCTTCAACAGGGGGTCCCGATACGAGCAGTACTTC.

On this clonotype itself: It may be a read error: a sequence one base away is much more abundant. The J gene is TRBJ1-4, the V gene TRBV5-1, with D perhaps matching TRBD1 (6 bases). The CDR3 sequence is 16 residues long. Looked up from germline, CDR1 is SGHRS and CDR2 is YFSETQ. The CDR3 is CASSRTGTPTNEELFF. Here the CDR3 DNA reads TGCGCCAGCAGCCGAACCGGGACACCAACTAATGAAGAACTGTTTTTT.

CDR3 region: CASSAGQGSQPQHF. CDR3 DNA: TGTGCCAGCAGTGCCGGACAGGGGAGTCAGCCCCAGCATTTT. J is TRBJ1-5 and V is TRBV6-6; 9 nucleotides line up with TRBD1. CDR1 and CDR2 (germline): MNHNY, SVGAGI (reference sequence). After removal of 5 bases from V and 6 bases from J, the junction contained 5 bases not matched to a gene. The CDR3 sequence is 14 residues long.

This clonotype was counted many times. CDR3 bases: TGTGCCAGCAGTGAATGGGGGAGGTGGGATGAGCAGTTCTTC. This sequence encodes CASSEWGRWDEQFF. The J gene is TRBJ2-1, the V gene TRBV2, with D possibly matching TRBD2 (6 bases). Germline CDR1 is SNHLY and CDR2 is FYNNEI. V dropped 2 bases and J dropped 8 bases, with 13 bases sitting between them. The CDR3 loop spans 14 amino acids.

A few counts support this clonotype. This sequence joins TRBV6-6 and TRBJ2-7; 8 bases match TRBD1. CDR3 length: 20 amino acids. Germline-derived CDR1 and CDR2 are MNHNY and SVGAGI (reference sequence). The trim removed 6 bases at V and 0 bases at J, leaving 22 bases unmatched. Here the CDR3 DNA reads TGTGCCAGCAGCCCGCCCCCGGGGACAGGAATGGACTGGCACTCCTACGAGCAGTACTTC. As protein: CASSPPPGTGMDWHSYEQYF.

The chain carries TRBV7-9 and TRBJ1-1; 9 bases agree with TRBD1. Germline trimming cut 5 bases from V and 11 bases from J; bases unmatched to any gene: 6. CDR3 length: 12 amino acids. Germline assignment: CDR1 SEHNR and CDR2 FQNEAQ (reference sequence). The CDR3 DNA reads TGTGCCAGCAGCGGGACAGGGACTCACGCTTTCTTT. Translation: CASSGTGTHAFF.

Many counts were recorded for this clonotype. J is TRBJ1-3 and V is TRBV10-2, with D perhaps TRBD1 (6 bases). V lost 4 bases to trimming and J lost 0 bases, with 7 bases between them. CDR1 and CDR2 from the germline V gene are WSHSY and SAAADI. This CDR3 comprises 14 residues. CDR3 bases: TGCGCCAGCAGTGGGGACAACTCTGGAAACACCATATATTTT. The encoded protein is CASSGDNSGNTIYF.

There are a few counts of this clonotype. A much bigger clone sits one base away, suggesting this may be a read error. The chain links TRBV7-3 to TRBJ1-3; TRBD1 might be the D (5 bases). The CDR3 has 16 amino acids. In germline, CDR1 is SGHTA, CDR2 FQGTGA. The CDR3 DNA reads TGTGCCAGCAGCTCCATGGCCGGGGGTCCTGGAAACACCATACATTTT. Translating gives CASSSMAGGPGNTIHF.

This clonotype was counted at least ten times. The chain recombines TRBV9 with TRBJ2-2; D perhaps matches TRBD2 (5 bases). The V end was cut by 3 bases, the J end by 8 bases, with 17 bases between. The CDR3 sequence is 15 residues long. CDR1 and CDR2 (germline): SGDLS, YYNGEE. This CDR3 is CASSAQNEERGELFF. The DNA of the CDR3 is TGTGCCAGCAGCGCACAGAATGAAGAGCGGGGGGAGCTGTTTTTT.

V gene TRBV12-5 combines with J gene TRBJ2-2, with TRBD1 as a possible D gene (7 bases). This CDR3 has 14 residues. Germline CDR1 LGHNT, CDR2 FRNRAP. The V end was cut by 2 bases, the J end by 6 bases, with 10 bases between. In DNA, the CDR3 is TGTGCTAGTGGTTTGACAGGGGAGGCCGGGGAGCTGTTTTTT. Translated, it gives CASGLTGEAGELFF.

This clonotype was counted between two and nine times. V gene TRBV18 combines with J gene TRBJ1-2, with TRBD1 as a possible D gene (5 bases). CDR1 and CDR2 from the germline V gene are KGHSH and LQKENI. Trimming left V 6 bases short and J 4 bases short, with 21 bases between. This CDR3 contains 16 residues. The CDR3 DNA follows: TGTGCCAGCTCCCCCTCCAACCAGGGCGGCAGCTATGGCTACACCTTC. It yields the protein CASSPSNQGGSYGYTF.

This clonotype appeared many times. The V and J genes are TRBV4-1 and TRBJ2-1; 10 bases are a match to TRBD2. Unmatched junction bases numbered 8, after V lost 4 bases and J lost 8 bases. CDR1 is MGHRA and CDR2 is YSYEKL in the germline V gene. The CDR3 totals 15 residues. For the CDR3, the DNA is TGCGCCAGCAGCCTCCTAGCGGGAGATAACGATGAGCAGTTCTTC. Encoded protein: CASSLLAGDNDEQFF.